One T cell receptor beta chain is described in this entry. This entry comes from a study of blood T cell repertoires in COVID-19. Method: immunoSEQ multiplex PCR; TCRdb's copy keeps in-frame clones and lacks some. The profile shows about 230,000 clones, roughly 85% of them singletons. Germline-derived CDR1 and CDR2 are SGHTA and FQGNSA. The CDR3 loop spans 17 amino acids. J gave up 1 base and V 5 bases, and 12 bases lay outside the gene matches. Material: peripheral blood. The clonotype was recovered from a man between 45 and 60 years old with COVID-19, enrolled during active disease. This chain connects TRBV7-2 to TRBJ2-3, with 7 bases matching TRBD2. The CDR3 DNA follows: TGTGCCAGCAGCCTTTCAGGCTCGGGGGGACGCACAGATACGCAGTATTTT. Protein sequence: CASSLSGSGGRTDTQYF.